The entry below describes one TCR beta chain. This entry comes from a study of technical replicates of blood from a few donors. V lost 8 bases, J lost 0 bases, and 10 bases lay in between. The CDR3 covers 14 residues. The germline gives CDR1 MGHDK, CDR2 SYGVNS. Method: immunoSEQ multiplex PCR; TCRdb's copy keeps in-frame clones and lacks some. The sample includes approximately 53,000 clones, approximately 94% of them seen just once. J is TRBJ1-4 and V is TRBV25-1; D possibly corresponds to TRBD1 (6 bases). The sample consisted of T cells isolated from PBMCs. The TCR comes from a human donor in good health. The CDR3 nucleotides are TGTGCCAGCGTAGACAGGACAACTAATGAAAAACTGTTTTTT. Protein product: CASVDRTTNEKLFF.